This TCR beta chain comes out of a study of cytomegalovirus exposure and HLA in healthy donors. Study in general: Sequencing of around 200 million T cells in an earlier analysis found 95 million to 120 million unique TCR beta sequences.

60 Vbeta and 13 Jbeta primers were used in PCR. This table comes from immunoSEQ multiplex PCR, and its TCRdb copy is limited to in-frame clones, with some not included. The sample comprises approximately 190,000 clones, around 84% of which are singletons, and around 2.8% rests with the top ten. This CDR3 comprises 14 residues. V lost 7 bases and J lost 7, with 14 bases in between. Germline values: CDR1 MNHEY, CDR2 SVGAGI. Sequences were obtained from PBMCs. This chain connects TRBV6-5 to TRBJ1-6, with TRBD1 as a possible D gene (6 bases). This sequence originates from a woman in her forties or fifties in good health and CMV-seropositive. The CDR3 protein is CASTQGWRNSPLHF. CDR3 sequence (DNA): TGTGCCAGCACCCAGGGGTGGAGGAATTCACCCCTCCACTTT.